The text below deals with one T cell receptor (delta chain). Its specificity is unknown. TCRdb assigns this DNA the protein of a much larger clone, which departs from its translation at residue 11; this likely reflects a read error, and the protein shown comes from translating the DNA. The V end was cut by 0 bases, the J end by 3 bases, with 25 bases between. The CDR3 sequence is 19 residues long. Germline V gives CDR1 GEAIGNYY, CDR2 EKD. TCRdb applied CATT to the multiplex PCR reads for clone calling. The data contain tens of thousands of delta-chain clones, around 1.4% of them singletons. Vgamma9/Vdelta2+ and Vdelta2-negative gammadelta T cells were flow-sorted from PBMC for bulk sequencing. These data come from a study of γδ T cells in repeated Plasmodium falciparum infection. Whole-study results and caveats: Repeated controlled infections reportedly drove waves of new clonotype selection in Vdelta2-negative, mostly Vdelta1+, gammadelta repertoires. Many TCRgamma sequences overlapped between individuals in stable Vgamma9/Vdelta2+ repertoires.

Sequences were obtained from gamma-delta T cells from blood. This receptor was taken from a pool of human donors (malaria-infected and uninfected, not separated). The chain has TRDV2 and TRDJ1; a possible D gene is TRDD3 (6 bases). DNA of the CDR3: TGTGCCTGTGACACCAAAGGCCTGGGGCGCAGCCGGGGTGCCGATAAACTCATCTTT. Translated, it gives CACDTKGLGRSRGADKLIF.